Following are 2 T cell receptor beta chains from one sample sequenced in a study of T cell changes during pregnancy in multiple sclerosis. Produced via immunoSEQ multiplex PCR; TCRdb's table is partial and in-frame only. This sample yields 25,000 to 35,000 clones, of which 89% are seen a single time; about 10% belongs to the top ten. The sequencing used CD8+ T cells from peripheral blood mononuclear cells, collected in the second trimester of pregnancy. Receptor source: a female donor with multiple sclerosis, enrolled in a pregnancy study.

The rearrangement joins TRBV5-5 to TRBJ2-7; 7 bases are shared with TRBD1. This CDR3 has 14 amino acids. The germline CDR1 and CDR2 sequences are SGHKS and YYEKEE (reference sequence). V gave up 3 bases and J gave up 0 bases; unmatched junction bases: 3. CDR3 nucleotides: TGTGCCAGCAGCTGGGGACAGAGCTCCTACGAGCAGTACTTC. Protein sequence: CASSWGQSSYEQYF.

The chain joins TRBV9 to TRBJ2-7, with 7 bases that match TRBD1. The CDR3 is made up of 14 amino acids. The V and J ends lost 0 bases and 4 bases, in that order; junction bases with no gene match: 4. Germline V gene data show CDR1 as SGDLS and CDR2 as YYNGEE. Here the CDR3 reads CASSVADRVYEQYF. DNA of the CDR3: TGTGCCAGCAGCGTAGCTGACAGGGTATACGAGCAGTACTTC. The full variable domain, completed using reference TRBV9 and TRBJ2-7, is DSGVTQTPKHLITATGQRVTLRCSPRSGDLSVYWYQQSLDQGLQFLIQYYNGEERAKGNILERFSAQQFPDLHSELNLSSLELGDSALYFCASSVADRVYEQYFGPGTRLTVT.